The subject of this entry is one TCR beta chain. Participants came from roughly 25 US areas, aged roughly 18 to 100 years. The data originate from a study of blood T cell repertoires in COVID-19. Study-level information: Italy, Spain and the United States were the sources of the convalescent and acute COVID-19 samples.

Germline CDR1 is MNHEY and CDR2 is SMNVEV (reference sequence). Trimming took off 3 bases at V and 5 bases at J, with 14 bases between the two ends. The CDR3 totals 14 residues. TCRdb's copy holds only in-frame clones and misses some; the assay was immunoSEQ multiplex PCR. The sample shows some 380,000 clones, approximately 88% of them seen only once. The sequencing sample was made of PBMCs or T cells enriched from blood (not recorded which). This sequence originates from a woman aged 40 to 50 with acute COVID-19. This chain joins TRBV27 and TRBJ2-7, with a possible D match to TRBD1 (5 bases). DNA of the CDR3: TGTGCCAGCAGTTTTCGGGCAGGGTCCCACGAGCAGTACTTC. Amino acids: CASSFRAGSHEQYF.